These 32 T cell receptor beta chains were all obtained from the same sample, sequenced in a study of response to subunit inactivated influenza vaccine. TCRdb ran MiXCR on the RT-PCR reads and lists one entry per CDR3 protein. This table holds hundreds of thousands of distinct CDR3 sequences, about 15% found once. Sample: PBMCs from blood, taken about 14 days before vaccination. These receptors were obtained from a man aged 45 to 65 who received an inactivated influenza vaccine.

J is TRBJ2-3 and V is TRBV2; no definite D call. The V end lost 6 bases, the J end lost 2 bases, and 15 bases lay between the germline ends. The CDR3 consists of 15 residues. The germline V gene encodes CDR1 SNHLY and CDR2 FYNNEI. This CDR3 is CASSEDGDFTDTQYF. Written as DNA, the CDR3 is TGTGCCAGCAGCGAGGACGGAGACTTCACAGATACGCAGTATTTT.

This chain links TRBV6-1 with TRBJ2-1; TRBD1 matches 9 bases. The CDR3 contains 14 residues. Germline V CDR1 and CDR2: MNHNS, SASEGT. Trimming removed 6 bases from V and 10 bases from J; junction bases left unmatched: 10. CDR3 bases: TGTGCCAGCAGCCCAAAACGGGACAGGGAGGAGCAGTTCTTC. Translating it yields CASSPKRDREEQFF.

Only one count was recorded for this clonotype. V usage is TRBV7-3 and J usage is TRBJ2-3; D gene ambiguous. CDR3 size: 13 residues. Germline V gene data show CDR1 as SGHTA and CDR2 as FQGTGA. V lost 3 bases, J lost 8 bases, and 12 bases lay in between. CDR3 region: CASSLAPPATQYF. As DNA, the CDR3 is TGTGCCAGCAGCTTGGCCCCGCCGGCTACGCAGTATTTT.

This clonotype occurred many times. The chain carries TRBV5-1 and TRBJ1-5; possible D gene TRBD1, 6 bases. Trimming took 2 bases from V and 7 from J, leaving 13 bases between them. CDR1 and CDR2 (germline): SGHRS, YFSETQ. The CDR3 has 14 amino acids. CDR3 amino acids: CASSLLQGGQPQHF. The CDR3 DNA is TGCGCCAGCAGCTTACTACAGGGAGGACAGCCCCAGCATTTT.

The J gene is TRBJ1-4, the V gene TRBV7-9; tentatively, D is TRBD1 (5 bases). V was cut by 5 bases and J by 7 bases, with 17 bases left in between. The CDR3 consists of 15 residues. Germline CDR1 SEHNR, CDR2 FQNEAQ (reference sequence). The CDR3 loop is CASSVDSPWREKLFF. The CDR3 DNA follows: TGTGCCAGCAGCGTAGACAGTCCTTGGCGTGAAAAACTGTTTTTT.

This clonotype was counted between two and nine times. The chain uses TRBV18 and TRBJ2-5; D unresolved. Germline loops: CDR1 KGHSH, CDR2 LQKENI. This CDR3 is 14 amino acids long. V was shortened by 2 bases and J by 5 bases, with 12 bases between the two germline ends. CDR3 protein: CASSPRATGETQYF. DNA for the CDR3: TGTGCCAGCTCACCAAGGGCAACCGGGGAGACCCAGTACTTC.

V usage is TRBV3-1 and J usage is TRBJ1-1, with 9 positions matching TRBD1. CDR1 and CDR2 from the germline V gene are LGHDT and YNNKEL (reference sequence). The CDR3 totals 18 residues. The V and J ends lost 0 bases and 0 bases, in that order; junction bases with no gene match: 8. CDR3 in amino acids: CASSQEGTGSTMNTEAFF. CDR3 in DNA: TGTGCCAGCAGCCAAGAGGGGACAGGGAGTACCATGAACACTGAAGCTTTCTTT.

This clonotype was seen repeatedly, ten times or more. The rearrangement links TRBV6-5 to TRBJ2-1, with D tentatively TRBD1 (5 bases). V lost 2 bases and J lost 0, with 5 bases in between. Per germline, CDR1 MNHEY and CDR2 SVGAGI. The CDR3 consists of 14 residues. This chain's CDR3 is CASSYRGSYNEQFF. CDR3 nucleotides: TGTGCCAGCAGTTACAGGGGCTCCTACAATGAGCAGTTCTTC.

This clonotype turned up a few times. The chain carries TRBV14 and TRBJ2-3; 8 bases are a match to TRBD2. Germline V gives CDR1 SGHDN, CDR2 FVKESK. This CDR3 contains 18 residues. With 0 bases clipped from V and 2 bases from J, the junction kept 10 bases outside the gene matches. DNA of the CDR3: TGTGCCAGCAGCCAAGATCGGGCCAGCGGGGGCGACACAGATACGCAGTATTTT. It encodes CASSQDRASGGDTDTQYF. The entire variable domain, with the rest obtained from reference TRBV14 and TRBJ2-3, is as follows: EAGVTQFPSHSVIEKGQTVTLRCDPISGHDNLYWYRRVMGKEIKFLLHFVKESKQDESGMPNNRFLAERTGGTYSTLKVQPAELEDSGVYFCASSQDRASGGDTDTQYFGPGTRLTVL.

The rearrangement joins TRBV4-1 to TRBJ1-2, with D unresolved. Germline CDR1 and CDR2: MGHRA and YSYEKL. The V and J ends lost 5 bases and 8 bases respectively, with 18 bases between them. This CDR3 contains 14 residues. The CDR3 bases are TGCGCCAGCAGCTCCTCGAAAGGGCCCCTGGGCTACACCTTC. Its protein product is CASSSSKGPLGYTF.

There are a few counts of this clonotype. The chain links TRBV21-1 to TRBJ2-7; TRBD2 was called by the table and not checked on the DNA. TRBV21-1 represents a pseudogene. CDR3 length: 20 residues. DNA of the CDR3: TGTGCCAGCAGCACGTACCCAGGACTAGCGGGGGGCCAAAGCTCCTACGAGCAGTACTTC. Amino acids: CASSTYPGLAGGQSSYEQYF.

The rearrangement links TRBV4-2 to TRBJ2-5; 11 nucleotides line up with TRBD2. The CDR3 loop spans 16 amino acids. Germline CDR1 reads LGHNA; CDR2 reads YNFKEQ. With V trimmed by 3 bases and J by 1 base, 4 bases remained unmatched. The CDR3 coding sequence is TGTGCCAGCAGCCATACCGGGACTAGCGGCCAAGAGACCCAGTACTTC. Its protein is CASSHTGTSGQETQYF.

CDR3 DNA: TGTGCCAGCAGTTTCACGACAGGAATCACAGATACGCAGTATTTT. Its protein product is CASSFTTGITDTQYF. The chain has TRBV6-5 and TRBJ2-3; tentative D call: TRBD1 (6 bases). The V gene lost 4 bases and the J gene lost 2 bases, with 13 bases spanning the gap. Germline CDR1 and CDR2: MNHEY and SVGAGI. CDR3 length: 15 amino acids.

The chain couples TRBV20-1 to TRBJ2-1; 7 positions match TRBD2. Trimming removed 5 bases from V and 9 bases from J; junction bases left unmatched: 10. Germline CDR1 reads DFQATT; CDR2 reads SNEGSKA (reference sequence). The CDR3 contains 13 residues. Written as DNA, the CDR3 is TGCAGTGCTCCCGCTGGACTAGTTGGTGAGCAGTTCTTC. The encoded protein is CSAPAGLVGEQFF.

This clonotype appeared a few times. V usage is TRBV20-1 and J usage is TRBJ2-3; no clear D. CDR1 DFQATT and CDR2 SNEGSKA come from the germline V gene (reference sequence). The CDR3 spans 11 residues. V shed 7 bases and J shed 0 bases, with 5 bases lying between them. The CDR3 DNA is TGCAGTGGGGTGAGCACAGATACGCAGTATTTT. This sequence encodes CSGVSTDTQYF.

The chain uses TRBV20-1 and TRBJ1-5; a possible D gene is TRBD1 (5 bases). The CDR3 sequence is 15 residues long. Germline V CDR1 and CDR2: DFQATT, SNEGSKA (reference sequence). The V and J ends lost 2 bases and 2 bases respectively, with 13 bases between them. CDR3 bases: TGCAGTGCTAGATCGACCGGGGGAGGCAATCAGCCCCAGCATTTT. This translates into CSARSTGGGNQPQHF.

The chain couples TRBV5-1 to TRBJ2-4; D may match TRBD1 or TRBD2 (5 bases each). The CDR3 length is 15 residues. V was pared by 0 bases and J by 4 bases, with 11 bases between. Germline CDR1 reads SGHRS; CDR2 reads YFSETQ. The CDR3 DNA reads as TGCGCCAGCAGCTTGGGCCACGAGGGGAAAAACATTCAGTACTTC. This encodes CASSLGHEGKNIQYF.

This chain connects TRBV5-1 to TRBJ2-7; 9 bases are a match to TRBD2. The CDR3 has 16 amino acids. The trim removed 6 bases at V and 1 base at J, leaving 11 bases unmatched. CDR1 is SGHRS and CDR2 is YFSETQ in the germline V gene. CDR3 protein: CASTPQAGGSSYEQYF. CDR3 sequence (DNA): TGCGCCAGCACCCCCCAGGCGGGGGGGTCGTCCTACGAGCAGTACTTC. The full variable domain, its missing parts supplied by reference TRBV5-1 and TRBJ2-7, is KAGVTQTPRYLIKTRGQQVTLSCSPISGHRSVSWYQQTPGQGLQFLFEYFSETQRNKGNFPGRFSGRQFSNSRSEMNVSTLELGDSALYLCASTPQAGGSSYEQYFGPGTRLTVT.

About this clonotype: The junction departs from the called germline gene at one end, perhaps through a read error. The V gene is TRBV12-3 or TRBV12-4, the J gene TRBJ2-4; 8 nucleotides match TRBD1. The CDR3 spans 18 residues. Here the CDR3 reads CAISSGGGPNLVGNIQYF. CDR3 nucleotide sequence: TGTGCCATCAGTTCAGGGGGCGGGCCGAACCTAGTGGGAAACATTCAGTACTTC.

This clonotype was seen only a few times. The chain links TRBV10-3 to TRBJ2-7, with unresolved D. The V end lost 5 bases, the J end lost 2 bases, and 10 bases lay between the germline ends. The CDR3 spans 13 residues. Germline CDR1 is ENHRY and CDR2 is SYGVKD. CDR3 DNA sequence: TGTGCCATCAGTACACAACAAACCTACGAGCAGTACTTC. It encodes CAISTQQTYEQYF.

The chain employs TRBV24-1 and TRBJ2-7, with D hard to call. Deletions cut 4 bases from V and 2 bases from J, with 17 bases between. This CDR3 region has 16 residues. CDR1 is KGHDR, CDR2 SFDVKD, per germline. The DNA of the CDR3 is TGTGCCACCAGTGACCCTTCTGCCGAGACACCCTACGAGCAGTACTTC. It codes for CATSDPSAETPYEQYF.

This clonotype was observed a handful of times. The chain joins TRBV6-2 or TRBV6-3 to TRBJ2-7; a possible D gene is TRBD1 (5 bases). The V end lost 6 bases, the J end lost 1 base, and 13 bases lay between the germline ends. This CDR3 region has 14 residues. Per germline, CDR1 MNHEY and CDR2 SVGEGT. The CDR3 DNA reads TGTGCCAGCAGCAACTCACAGGTTTCCTACGAGCAGTACTTC. Encoded protein: CASSNSQVSYEQYF.

The table lists this clonotype with a few counts. The chain carries TRBV5-5 and TRBJ1-1; TRBD1 matches 7 bases. The CDR3 runs to 13 residues. The germline V gene encodes CDR1 SGHKS and CDR2 YYEKEE (reference sequence). Trimming cost V 0 bases and J 5 bases; bases outside gene matches: 1. DNA of the CDR3: TGTGCCAGCAGCTTGGGGACAGGAACTGAAGCTTTCTTT. Translation gives CASSLGTGTEAFF.

The rearrangement joins TRBV20-1 to TRBJ1-6, with TRBD1 as a possible D gene (6 bases). In germline, CDR1 is DFQATT, CDR2 SNEGSKA (reference sequence). This CDR3 has 13 residues. V shed 6 bases and J shed 6 bases, with 12 bases lying between them. CDR3: CSAVRDTNSPLHF. The CDR3 DNA follows: TGCAGTGCAGTCCGGGACACTAATTCACCCCTCCACTTT.

The chain combines TRBV2 with TRBJ2-5; either TRBD1 or TRBD2 may supply D (6 bases each). Germline CDR1 SNHLY, CDR2 FYNNEI. There are 14 residues in the CDR3. The V gene lost 1 base and the J gene lost 5 bases, with 11 bases spanning the gap. Here the CDR3 DNA reads TGTGCCAGCAGTGAAGAGGGGGGCAGGGAGACCCAGTACTTC. It translates to CASSEEGGRETQYF.

The sample holds a few counts of this clonotype. The CDR3 spells CSVLNTDTQYF. The CDR3 nucleotides read TGCAGCGTTCTTAACACAGATACGCAGTATTTT. The V call is TRBV29-1, the J call TRBJ2-3; no reliable D call. The germline V and J ends were trimmed by 5 bases and 2 bases, with 5 bases remaining between them. CDR1 is SQVTM, CDR2 ANQGSEA, per germline. The CDR3 has 11 amino acids.

The rearrangement joins TRBV7-9 to TRBJ1-3, with 7 nucleotides matching TRBD1. The CDR3 consists of 15 residues. With V trimmed by 5 bases and J by 2 bases, 6 bases remained unmatched. Germline V CDR1 and CDR2: SEHNR, FQNEAQ (reference sequence). CDR3 bases: TGTGCCAGCAGCCAAACAACAGGGGCTGGAAACACCATATATTTT. Protein sequence: CASSQTTGAGNTIYF. The full variable domain, completed using reference TRBV7-9 and TRBJ1-3, is DTGVSQNPRHKITKRGQNVTFRCDPISEHNRLYWYRQTLGQGPEFLTYFQNEAQLEKSRLLSDRFSAERPKGSFSTLEIQRTEQGDSAMYLCASSQTTGAGNTIYFGEGSWLTVV.

The chain joins TRBV12-3 or TRBV12-4 to TRBJ1-2; the D gene is possibly TRBD1 (6 bases). The CDR3 totals 17 residues. V lost 6 bases, J lost 2 bases, and 22 bases lay in between. CDR3 sequence: CASSIYRKGTFNYGYTF. Written as DNA, the CDR3 is TGTGCCAGCAGCATATACCGAAAAGGGACATTCAACTATGGCTACACCTTC.

In this sample, this clonotype turned up many times. The chain joins TRBV27 to TRBJ2-7, with a possible D match to TRBD2 (5 bases). The CDR3 length is 15 residues. V was cut by 5 bases and J by 5 bases, with 19 bases left in between. CDR1 and CDR2 from the germline V gene are MNHEY and SMNVEV (reference sequence). The CDR3 is CASSLKLGSLNEQYF. The CDR3 coding sequence is TGTGCCAGCAGTCTAAAACTAGGGAGTCTCAACGAGCAGTACTTC.

CDR3 in DNA: TGTGCCAGCAGCCCACACCCCGGGACAGGGATTTACTACGAGCAGTACTTC. Protein sequence: CASSPHPGTGIYYEQYF. The gene calls are TRBV5-5 and TRBJ2-7; 9 bases are shared with TRBD1. The CDR3 length is 17 residues. V was clipped by 4 bases and J by 3 bases; unmatched bases: 14. The germline V gene has CDR1 SGHKS and CDR2 YYEKEE (reference sequence).

This clonotype was picked up a small number of times. The rearrangement uses TRBV5-1 and TRBJ1-6; 10 bases line up with TRBD1. J gave up 10 bases and V 1 base, and 8 bases lay outside the gene matches. There are 16 residues in the CDR3. Germline CDR1 is SGHRS and CDR2 is YFSETQ. For the CDR3, the DNA is TGCGCCAGCAGCTTGACACCAGGGGACAGGGGATCACCCCTCCACTTT. Its translation is CASSLTPGDRGSPLHF.

This clonotype was seen a handful of times. V gene TRBV11-2 combines with J gene TRBJ2-1; 7 bases line up with TRBD2. V shed 1 base and J 2 bases; nucleotides not matched to a gene: 11. CDR1 and CDR2 (germline): SGHAT, FQNNGV. This CDR3 has 18 amino acids. The CDR3 nucleotides are TGTGCCAGCAGCTTAGGGTTTGGGGGGGAGCACGCCTACAATGAGCAGTTCTTC. This translates into CASSLGFGGEHAYNEQFF. Full variable domain (remainder filled in from reference TRBV11-2 and TRBJ2-1): EAGVAQSPRYKIIEKRQSVAFWCNPISGHATLYWYQQILGQGPKLLIQFQNNGVVDDSQLPKDRFSAERLKGVDSTLKIQPAKLEDSAVYLCASSLGFGGEHAYNEQFFGPGTRLTVL.